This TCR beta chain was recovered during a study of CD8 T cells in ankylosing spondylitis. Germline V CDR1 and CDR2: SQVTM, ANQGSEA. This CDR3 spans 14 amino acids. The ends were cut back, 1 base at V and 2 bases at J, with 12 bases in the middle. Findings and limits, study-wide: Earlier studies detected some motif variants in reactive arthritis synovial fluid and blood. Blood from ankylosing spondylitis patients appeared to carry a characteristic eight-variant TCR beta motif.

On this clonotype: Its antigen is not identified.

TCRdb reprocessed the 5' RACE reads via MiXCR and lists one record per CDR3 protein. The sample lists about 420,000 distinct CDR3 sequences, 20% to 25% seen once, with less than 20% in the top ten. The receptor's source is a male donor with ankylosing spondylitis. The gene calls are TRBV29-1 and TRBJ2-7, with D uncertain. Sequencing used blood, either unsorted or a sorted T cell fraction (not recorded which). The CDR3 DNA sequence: TGCAGCGTTGAAGCGCTTAGTCCACCCTACGAGCAGTACTTC. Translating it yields CSVEALSPPYEQYF.